Listed here are 28 T cell receptor beta chains from one sample, sequenced in a study of T cells after yellow fever vaccination. TCRdb reprocessed the 5' RACE reads with MiXCR, giving one entry per CDR3 protein. This table holds hundreds of thousands of distinct CDR3 sequences, around 6.5% found once. The sequencing here drew on PBMCs, taken 5 days after the yellow fever booster vaccination. These receptors all stem from a man aged 25 to 40 who received the YFV17D yellow fever vaccine.

The chain has TRBV5-1 and TRBJ2-1; 12 bases are a match to TRBD2. This CDR3 spans 16 amino acids. Germline trimming cut 4 bases from V and 7 bases from J; bases unmatched to any gene: 9. Germline V lookup: CDR1 SGHRS, CDR2 YFSETQ. The CDR3 nucleotides read TGCGCCAGCAGCCCTAGACTAGCGGGAGAAGGGAATGAGCAGTTCTTC. Encoded protein: CASSPRLAGEGNEQFF. Complete variable domain (other parts from reference TRBV5-1 and TRBJ2-1): KAGVTQTPRYLIKTRGQQVTLSCSPISGHRSVSWYQQTPGQGLQFLFEYFSETQRNKGNFPGRFSGRQFSNSRSEMNVSTLELGDSALYLCASSPRLAGEGNEQFFGPGTRLTVL.

The V call is TRBV20-1, the J call TRBJ2-2; D may be TRBD2 (5 bases). V was pared by 0 bases and J by 4 bases, with 18 bases between. The germline V gene encodes CDR1 DFQATT and CDR2 SNEGSKA (reference sequence). The CDR3 length is 17 residues. CDR3 protein: CSARDARRVLGTGELFF. The CDR3 DNA reads as TGCAGTGCTAGAGACGCCAGGCGGGTGTTAGGCACCGGGGAGCTGTTTTTT.

This clonotype was seen ten or more times. The chain joins TRBV11-2 to TRBJ1-1; D gene uncertain. CDR3 size: 13 residues. In germline, CDR1 is SGHAT, CDR2 FQNNGV. Trimming stripped 1 base from V and 3 bases from J, with 6 bases between. This CDR3 is CASSLVFYTEAFF. Here the CDR3 DNA reads TGTGCCAGCAGCTTAGTTTTTTACACTGAAGCTTTCTTT.

This clonotype was detected a few times. The rearrangement joins TRBV12-3 or TRBV12-4 to TRBJ2-5; D perhaps matches TRBD1 (6 bases). V lost 6 bases to trimming and J lost 3 bases, with 17 bases between them. This CDR3 spans 15 amino acids. The CDR3 nucleotides read TGTGCCAGCAGCCGGGTTTTGGGGGCCAAAGAGACCCAGTACTTC. Its protein product is CASSRVLGAKETQYF.

This clonotype was detected many times. The chain is built from TRBV28 and TRBJ2-3; possibly TRBD2 for D (5 bases). The V gene's germline CDR1 is MDHEN and CDR2 SYDVKM. V was clipped by 7 bases and J by 6 bases, with 11 bases between them. The CDR3 sequence is 12 residues long. In DNA form, the CDR3 reads TGTGCCAGCAATACACTAGTGGATACGCAGTATTTT. Translation gives CASNTLVDTQYF.

The chain is built from TRBV6-1 and TRBJ2-2; D may be TRBD2 (6 bases). The CDR3 has 16 amino acids. Trimming shortened V by 7 bases and J by 5 bases, and 20 bases separated the two germline ends. Looked up from germline, CDR1 is MNHNS and CDR2 is SASEGT. This CDR3 is CASNRTPGGITGELFF. DNA of the CDR3: TGTGCCAGCAACCGGACCCCCGGAGGGATTACCGGGGAGCTGTTTTTT.

This chain links TRBV3-1 with TRBJ2-7, with 11 bases identical to TRBD2. The CDR3 sequence is 15 residues long. The J segment lost 2 bases and the V segment lost 3 bases, leaving 3 bases of the junction unmatched. The germline V gene encodes CDR1 LGHDT and CDR2 YNNKEL (reference sequence). DNA of the CDR3: TGTGCCAGCAGCCACCCGGGACTAGCGGCCTACGAGCAGTACTTC. Translation gives CASSHPGLAAYEQYF.

There are many counts of this clonotype. The chain recombines TRBV5-5 with TRBJ2-7; D not certain. From germline, CDR1 is SGHKS and CDR2 YYEKEE (reference sequence). The CDR3 extends over 11 amino acids. Trimming stripped 4 bases from V and 5 bases from J, with 7 bases between. CDR3 sequence (DNA): TGTGCCAGCAGCGCGGTGGACGAGCAGTACTTC. Encoded protein: CASSAVDEQYF.

Turning to this clonotype: One junction end disagrees with the germline gene, perhaps due to a read error. The chain recombines TRBV12-3 or TRBV12-4 with TRBJ2-3; D gene unclear. There are 18 residues in the CDR3. The chain's CDR3 is CASCLVGWPYQATDTQYF. Here the CDR3 DNA reads TGTGCCAGCTGTTTGGTTGGGTGGCCTTACCAGGCTACGGATACGCAGTATTTT.

The chain carries TRBV24-1 and TRBJ1-3; D uncertain. Deletions cut 2 bases from V and 7 bases from J, with 5 bases between. The CDR3 consists of 12 residues. In germline, CDR1 is KGHDR, CDR2 SFDVKD. CDR3 nucleotides: TGTGCCACCAGTGATTCGCAGAACACCATATATTTT. Protein: CATSDSQNTIYF.

This clonotype was seen a handful of times. The chain uses TRBV20-1 and TRBJ1-5; possible D gene TRBD1, 5 bases. V dropped 6 bases and J dropped 4 bases, with 13 bases sitting between them. Germline V gene data show CDR1 as DFQATT and CDR2 as SNEGSKA (reference sequence). The CDR3 is made up of 13 amino acids. CDR3 nucleotides: TGCAGTGCCTCGAGTGGGGGGAATCAGCCCCAGCATTTT. It is translated as CSASSGGNQPQHF.

This clonotype has just a few counts. This sequence joins TRBV18 and TRBJ2-4; 7 bases line up with TRBD1. From germline, CDR1 is KGHSH and CDR2 LQKENI. The CDR3 loop spans 15 amino acids. The J segment lost 6 bases and the V segment lost 0 bases, leaving 5 bases of the junction unmatched. The CDR3 region has the DNA TGTGCCAGCTCACCACCATCGGGACAGACAAACATTCAGTACTTC. This encodes CASSPPSGQTNIQYF.

This clonotype was picked up many times. V gene TRBV5-1 combines with J gene TRBJ2-2; 12 nucleotides match TRBD1. This CDR3 has 18 residues. Per germline, CDR1 SGHRS and CDR2 YFSETQ. Trimming cost V 0 bases and J 7 bases; bases outside gene matches: 10. Written as DNA, the CDR3 is TGCGCCAGCAGCTTGGTGAGGGGACAGGGGGCGCCGGACGGGGAGCTGTTTTTT. Translation: CASSLVRGQGAPDGELFF.

This clonotype appeared a few times. The gene calls are TRBV27 and TRBJ1-4; weak D call: TRBD1 (5 bases). This CDR3 contains 15 residues. Trimming took 3 bases from V and 8 from J, leaving 16 bases between them. From germline, CDR1 is MNHEY and CDR2 SMNVEV (reference sequence). The CDR3 protein is CASSFFGHPGEKLFF. CDR3 DNA: TGTGCCAGCAGTTTTTTTGGACACCCTGGCGAAAAACTGTTTTTT.

In its sample, this clonotype was seen a few times. The chain recombines TRBV7-3 with TRBJ1-2; 9 positions match TRBD1. Germline trimming cut 0 bases from V and 6 bases from J; bases unmatched to any gene: 8. Per the germline V gene, CDR1 is SGHTA and CDR2 is FQGTGA. There are 16 residues in the CDR3. In DNA form, the CDR3 reads TGTGCCAGCAGCTTAACGGCGGGACAGGGAAAGGATGGCTACACCTTC. The encoded protein is CASSLTAGQGKDGYTF. Full variable domain (outside the CDR3, taken from reference TRBV7-3 and TRBJ1-2): GAGVSQTPSNKVTEKGKYVELRCDPISGHTALYWYRQSLGQGPEFLIYFQGTGAADDSGLPNDRFFAVRPEGSVSTLKIQRTERGDSAVYLCASSLTAGQGKDGYTFGSGTRLTVV.

Ten or more counts support this clonotype. This chain joins TRBV7-9 and TRBJ2-5, with D tentatively TRBD2 (5 bases). CDR1 and CDR2 (germline): SEHNR, FQNEAQ (reference sequence). Trimming shortened V by 3 bases and J by 7 bases, and 9 bases separated the two germline ends. CDR3 length: 12 amino acids. This CDR3 is CASSFDEGTQYF. For the CDR3, the DNA is TGTGCCAGCAGCTTTGATGAGGGGACCCAGTACTTC.

The sample holds many counts of this clonotype. The chain employs TRBV6-2 or TRBV6-3 and TRBJ2-7, with 11 positions matching TRBD2. J was trimmed by 4 bases and V by 2 bases; bases with no gene match: 13. This CDR3 comprises 18 residues. From germline, CDR1 is MNHEY and CDR2 SVGEGT. CDR3 amino acids: CASSYSLLTSGRRYEQYF. As DNA, the CDR3 is TGTGCCAGCAGTTACAGCTTGCTAACTAGCGGGAGAAGGTACGAGCAGTACTTC.

This clonotype came up a few times. The chain carries TRBV20-1 and TRBJ2-7; D is perhaps TRBD1 or TRBD2 (6 bases each). Germline V CDR1 and CDR2: DFQATT, SNEGSKA (reference sequence). Trimming pared 1 base from V and 3 bases from J, leaving 16 bases between. The CDR3 is made up of 15 amino acids. The CDR3 is CSARAKGGRIYEQYF. The CDR3 nucleotides read TGCAGTGCTAGAGCCAAAGGGGGGAGGATCTACGAGCAGTACTTC.

At least ten counts were recorded for this clonotype. The rearrangement uses TRBV5-6 and TRBJ2-7, with 9 positions matching TRBD1. The V gene's germline CDR1 is SGHDT and CDR2 YYEEEE. This CDR3 contains 15 residues. Unmatched junction bases numbered 5, after V lost 4 bases and J lost 0 bases. CDR3 sequence: CASSTTGGHSYEQYF. CDR3 bases: TGTGCCAGCAGCACTACAGGGGGCCACTCCTACGAGCAGTACTTC.

The chain is built from TRBV7-2 and TRBJ1-5; 8 nucleotides align to TRBD1. J was trimmed by 8 bases and V by 5 bases; bases with no gene match: 8. This CDR3 spans 14 amino acids. Germline V lookup: CDR1 SGHTA, CDR2 FQGNSA. CDR3 nucleotide sequence: TGTGCCAGCAGCGGAGGACAGGGTTATAAGCCCCAGCATTTT. Translating it yields CASSGGQGYKPQHF.

This clonotype occurred a few times. J is TRBJ2-1 and V is TRBV7-8; 8 nucleotides line up with TRBD2. Germline CDR1 reads SGHVS; CDR2 reads FQNEAQ. The length of the CDR3 is 16 residues. The V and J ends lost 5 bases and 6 bases, in that order; junction bases with no gene match: 12. This CDR3 is CASSNPGLAKGNEQFF. CDR3 bases: TGTGCCAGCAGCAACCCCGGACTAGCCAAGGGCAATGAGCAGTTCTTC.

This clonotype was picked up many times. The rearrangement uses TRBV20-1 and TRBJ2-1; the match to TRBD2 covers 11 bases. V shed 1 base, J shed 4 bases, and the junction held 3 bases outside the gene matches. CDR3 length: 15 residues. The V gene's germline CDR1 is DFQATT and CDR2 SNEGSKA (reference sequence). The CDR3 nucleotides are TGCAGTGCTAGAGTACTAGCGGGAGTATACAATGAGCAGTTCTTC. This codes for CSARVLAGVYNEQFF.

This clonotype was observed a handful of times. The gene calls are TRBV12-3 or TRBV12-4 and TRBJ2-1; TRBD2 might be the D (6 bases). The CDR3 is made up of 13 amino acids. V dropped 3 bases and J dropped 9 bases, with 12 bases sitting between them. The chain's CDR3 is CASSFREVGEQFF. CDR3 DNA sequence: TGTGCCAGCAGTTTCAGGGAGGTCGGTGAGCAGTTCTTC.

V is TRBV7-8 and J is TRBJ1-6; D is uncertain. The V gene lost 1 base and the J gene lost 7 bases, with 11 bases spanning the gap. The CDR3 has 15 residues. CDR1 is SGHVS and CDR2 is FQNEAQ in the germline V gene. CDR3 bases: TGTGCCAGCAGCTTAGGGGTGACCGCAAATTCACCCCTCCACTTT. Protein product: CASSLGVTANSPLHF.

This clonotype has just a few counts. The chain joins TRBV20-1 to TRBJ2-1; 10 bases match TRBD2. Germline CDR1 reads DFQATT; CDR2 reads SNEGSKA (reference sequence). CDR3 length: 14 residues. The ends lost 3 bases at V and 8 bases at J; junction bases unmatched: 7. The CDR3 sequence is CSASLASGSYEQFF. The CDR3 nucleotides are TGCAGTGCTAGTCTGGCTAGCGGGAGCTATGAGCAGTTCTTC.

The chain is built from TRBV20-1 and TRBJ2-7; no clear D. Per germline, CDR1 DFQATT and CDR2 SNEGSKA (reference sequence). V was clipped by 0 bases and J by 4 bases, with 7 bases between them. CDR3 size: 12 residues. As DNA, the CDR3 is TGCAGTGCTAGAGATGCCCTATACGAGCAGTACTTC. This codes for CSARDALYEQYF.

In this sample, this clonotype turned up a few times. J is TRBJ1-1 and V is TRBV5-1; TRBD1 matches at 9 bases. This CDR3 has 15 residues. Germline V lookup: CDR1 SGHRS, CDR2 YFSETQ. V lost 0 bases to trimming and J lost 6 bases; unmatched junction nucleotides: 6. The CDR3 protein is CASSLGTGVSPEAFF. Here the CDR3 DNA reads TGCGCCAGCAGCTTGGGGACAGGGGTGAGCCCTGAAGCTTTCTTT.

This clonotype was observed a few times. J is TRBJ2-6 and V is TRBV6-2 or TRBV6-3; D unclear. The CDR3 runs 15 residues. Between the trimmed V and J ends, which lost 5 bases and 2 bases, there was a span of 10 bases. Germline values: CDR1 MNHEY, CDR2 SVGEGT. CDR3: CASSAARAGANVLTF. CDR3 DNA: TGTGCCAGCAGTGCAGCTCGGGCTGGGGCCAACGTCCTGACTTTC.